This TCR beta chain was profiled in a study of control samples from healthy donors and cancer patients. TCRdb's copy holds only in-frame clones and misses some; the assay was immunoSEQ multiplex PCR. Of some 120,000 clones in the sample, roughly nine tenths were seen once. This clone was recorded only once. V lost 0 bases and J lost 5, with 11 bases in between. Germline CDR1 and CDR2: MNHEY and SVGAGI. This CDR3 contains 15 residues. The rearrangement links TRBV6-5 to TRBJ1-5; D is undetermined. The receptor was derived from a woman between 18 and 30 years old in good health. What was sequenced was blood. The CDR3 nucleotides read TGTGCCAGCAGTTACTCGCCGCAGATCTATCAGCCCCAGCATTTT. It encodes CASSYSPQIYQPQHF.